This T cell receptor (beta chain) was identified during a study of patients and donors after allogeneic stem cell transplantation. V gave up 8 bases and J gave up 14 bases, with 13 bases separating them. The CDR3 totals 10 residues. Looked up from germline, CDR1 is MGHDK and CDR2 is SYGVNS. TCRdb ran MiXCR on the RT-PCR reads and lists one entry per CDR3 protein. This sample has 920,000 or so distinct CDR3 sequences, with roughly 17% found just once. This clonotype showed up just a few times. The V and J genes are TRBV25-1 and TRBJ2-4; TRBD1 might be the D (6 bases). The TCR comes from a human donor who was either an allogeneic HSCT recipient or a stem cell or donor lymphocyte infusion donor (not recorded which). It is not recorded whose cells these are; they may come from a transplant donor. The sequenced sample consisted of blood, either unsorted or a sorted T cell fraction (not recorded which). CDR3 region: CASARAGEYF. The DNA for the CDR3 is TGTGCCAGCGCCCGTGCAGGGGAGTACTTC.